The 32 T cell receptor beta chains given below trace back to one sample, sequenced in a study of identical twins. A single record per CDR3 protein comes from TCRdb applying MiXCR to the 5' RACE reads. The table lists more than 600,000 distinct CDR3 sequences, 15% to 20% of them singletons. Another study also made use of these data, one on T cells expressing NK-cell markers.

The sequenced material came from PBMCs. Receptor source: a woman between 18 and 30 years old in good health.

This chain uses TRBV20-1 with TRBJ2-2; TRBD2 matches at 8 bases. Germline CDR1 and CDR2: DFQATT and SNEGSKA (reference sequence). With 6 bases clipped from V and 6 bases from J, the junction kept 9 bases outside the gene matches. CDR3 length: 14 residues. The CDR3 DNA sequence: TGCAGTGCCCACGGGACTAGTGAGGCCGGGGAGCTGTTTTTT. Its protein is CSAHGTSEAGELFF.

This clonotype was seen more than once but under ten times. In nucleotides, the CDR3 is TGTGCCAGCAGCCCGGTCGTTGGGGGCAATGAGCAGTTCTTC. Residues: CASSPVVGGNEQFF. The rearrangement uses TRBV5-6 and TRBJ2-1; TRBD1 or TRBD2 may be the D gene (5 bases each). The CDR3 totals 14 residues. Germline values: CDR1 SGHDT, CDR2 YYEEEE. V lost 4 bases to trimming and J lost 6 bases, with 14 bases between them.

The chain carries TRBV3-1 and TRBJ2-7, with a weak D call TRBD1 (5 bases). The CDR3 is 13 residues long. The V end was cut by 4 bases, the J end by 2 bases, with 9 bases between. The germline CDR1 and CDR2 sequences are LGHDT and YNNKEL (reference sequence). CDR3 amino acids: CASSPGYTYEQYF. The DNA for the CDR3 is TGTGCCAGCAGCCCAGGGTACACCTACGAGCAGTACTTC.

This clonotype was recorded many times. The V call is TRBV12-3 or TRBV12-4, the J call TRBJ2-5; a possible D gene is TRBD1 (5 bases). V was trimmed by 6 bases and J by 3 bases, leaving 5 bases between them. The CDR3 is made up of 11 amino acids. CDR3: CASSREETQYF. The CDR3, as DNA: TGTGCCAGCAGCAGGGAAGAGACCCAGTACTTC.

This clonotype was seen at least ten times. CDR3 DNA: TGTGCCAGCAGTCCACAGGGCAATCAGCCCCAGCATTTT. It encodes CASSPQGNQPQHF. The chain employs TRBV12-3 or TRBV12-4 and TRBJ1-5; TRBD1 might be the D (5 bases). The CDR3 has 13 residues. V lost 5 bases and J lost 2, with 7 bases in between.

The V and J genes are TRBV5-1 and TRBJ1-2; D may be TRBD1 (5 bases). V was clipped by 4 bases and J by 3 bases, with 10 bases between them. The CDR3 consists of 13 residues. The germline V gene encodes CDR1 SGHRS and CDR2 YFSETQ. CDR3 sequence reads: CASSKGLHYGYTF. The CDR3 DNA reads TGCGCCAGCAGCAAGGGGCTGCACTATGGCTACACCTTC.

This chain joins TRBV5-1 and TRBJ2-7; no clear D gene. The CDR3 sequence is 12 residues long. V lost 0 bases to trimming and J lost 6 bases, with 7 bases between them. Germline V gene sequence: CDR1 SGHRS, CDR2 YFSETQ. CDR3 sequence (DNA): TGCGCCAGCAGCTTGGAACGGTCCGAGCAGTACTTC. Protein product: CASSLERSEQYF. Full variable domain (rest looked up from reference TRBV5-1 and TRBJ2-7): KAGVTQTPRYLIKTRGQQVTLSCSPISGHRSVSWYQQTPGQGLQFLFEYFSETQRNKGNFPGRFSGRQFSNSRSEMNVSTLELGDSALYLCASSLERSEQYFGPGTRLTVT.

This clonotype was seen only a few times. V and J are TRBV20-1 and TRBJ2-7; no definite D call. The CDR3 has 13 residues. The V end was cut by 2 bases, the J end by 0 bases, with 8 bases between. Germline V gene lookup returns CDR1 DFQATT and CDR2 SNEGSKA (reference sequence). As DNA, the CDR3 is TGCAGTGCTAGAACTTCAAGCTCCTACGAGCAGTACTTC. It specifies CSARTSSSYEQYF.

This rearrangement joins TRBV11-3 to TRBJ2-5, with 10 bases lining up with TRBD2. Germline V gives CDR1 SGHNT, CDR2 YENEEA. The CDR3 is made up of 17 amino acids. After removal of 3 bases from V and 4 bases from J, the junction contained 11 bases not matched to a gene. CDR3 in DNA: TGTGCCAGCAGCTTTCCTTTAAGCGGGGGGGCTGGAGAGACCCAGTACTTC. Translated: CASSFPLSGGAGETQYF.

The chain is built from TRBV11-1 and TRBJ2-3; 7 nucleotides match TRBD2. With V trimmed by 1 base and J by 5 bases, 15 bases remained unmatched. Germline assignment: CDR1 SGHAT and CDR2 FQDESV (reference sequence). This CDR3 is 18 amino acids long. CDR3 nucleotides: TGTGCCAGCAGCTTAGACGGGGACTACGCCCTGCGGGGAGATACGCAGTATTTT. It encodes CASSLDGDYALRGDTQYF.

The CDR3 coding sequence is TGTGCCAGCAGCCGGGGCGGGCAGGCTGGAAACACCATATATTTT. It specifies CASSRGGQAGNTIYF. The rearrangement uses TRBV12-3 or TRBV12-4 and TRBJ1-3; tentative D call: TRBD1 (5 bases). CDR3 length: 15 residues. Between the trimmed V and J ends, which lost 6 bases and 2 bases, there was a span of 14 bases.

This chain uses TRBV12-3 or TRBV12-4 with TRBJ1-1; maybe TRBD1 (5 bases). Trimming stripped 5 bases from V and 1 base from J, with 11 bases between. The CDR3 contains 14 residues. CDR3 protein: CASSRTPENTEAFF. The DNA for the CDR3 is TGTGCCAGCAGTAGGACACCTGAGAACACTGAAGCTTTCTTT.

The V call is TRBV6-6, the J call TRBJ1-1; no reliable D call. V shed 2 bases and J shed 1 base, with 5 bases lying between them. The length of the CDR3 is 13 residues. Per germline, CDR1 MNHNY and CDR2 SVGAGI (reference sequence). The CDR3 DNA follows: TGTGCCAGCAGTTACCCGGGGAACACTGAAGCTTTCTTT. Its translation: CASSYPGNTEAFF.

The table lists this clonotype with a few counts. The chain is built from TRBV12-3 or TRBV12-4 and TRBJ2-4; 7 nucleotides match TRBD2. V trimming: 6 bases; J trimming: 3 bases; junction bases outside the gene matches: 8. The CDR3 contains 15 residues. The chain's CDR3 is CASSLTSVGKNIQYF. The CDR3 DNA reads TGTGCCAGCAGCCTAACTAGCGTTGGCAAAAACATTCAGTACTTC.

The sample holds a few counts of this clonotype. This chain uses TRBV29-1 with TRBJ1-1; D is unclear. The germline CDR1 and CDR2 sequences are SQVTM and ANQGSEA. V lost 5 bases, J lost 0 bases, and 10 bases lay in between. CDR3 size: 13 residues. CDR3 sequence reads: CSVISVMNTEAFF. For the CDR3, the DNA is TGCAGCGTTATAAGTGTTATGAACACTGAAGCTTTCTTT.

In this sample, this clonotype turned up a few times. The chain uses TRBV9 and TRBJ2-3; D possibly corresponds to TRBD1 (6 bases). This CDR3 comprises 16 residues. V was shortened by 4 bases and J by 3 bases, with 18 bases between the two germline ends. Germline CDR1 and CDR2: SGDLS and YYNGEE. CDR3 protein: CASSLRTGSRTDTQYF. The CDR3 DNA follows: TGTGCCAGCAGCCTCCGAACAGGGAGTCGAACAGATACGCAGTATTTT.

The rearrangement links TRBV20-1 to TRBJ2-1; 13 positions agree with TRBD2. The CDR3 has 16 amino acids. Trimming at V came to 5 bases and at J to 7 bases, leaving 11 bases not matched to a gene. CDR1 is DFQATT and CDR2 is SNEGSKA in the germline V gene (reference sequence). The CDR3 is CSASPPGLAGRNEQFF. In DNA, the CDR3 is TGCAGTGCTTCCCCGCCGGGACTAGCGGGAAGGAATGAGCAGTTCTTC.

This clonotype was seen only a few times. The gene calls are TRBV20-1 and TRBJ2-4; no clear D gene. The CDR3 is made up of 13 amino acids. Trimming took off 2 bases at V and 0 bases at J, with 5 bases between the two ends. Germline lookup yields CDR1 DFQATT and CDR2 SNEGSKA (reference sequence). CDR3 region: CSARNPAKNIQYF. In DNA form, the CDR3 reads TGCAGTGCTAGAAACCCAGCCAAAAACATTCAGTACTTC.

The gene calls are TRBV6-6 and TRBJ2-5; 8 positions agree with TRBD1. The germline CDR1 and CDR2 sequences are MNHNY and SVGAGI (reference sequence). This CDR3 region has 13 residues. With V trimmed by 7 bases and J by 5 bases, 6 bases remained unmatched. For the CDR3, the DNA is TGTGCCAGCAACGAGGACAGGGCCGAGACCCAGTACTTC. This gives the protein CASNEDRAETQYF.

Of note for this clonotype: A much larger clone sits a single nucleotide away, making a read error possible. This chain connects TRBV5-1 to TRBJ2-5; unclear D gene. This CDR3 spans 12 amino acids. The V end was cut by 2 bases, the J end by 2 bases, with 4 bases between. The germline V gene has CDR1 SGHRS and CDR2 YFSETQ. CDR3 DNA sequence: TGCGCCAGCAGCTTCCAACAAGAGACCCAGTACTTC. Its protein product is CASSFQQETQYF.

Only a few counts were recorded for this clonotype. The chain carries TRBV4-3 and TRBJ2-3; 10 nucleotides agree with TRBD2. Germline CDR1 is LGHNA and CDR2 is YSLEER. This CDR3 comprises 16 residues. The V gene end was trimmed by 1 base and the J gene end by 6 bases; junction bases not matched to a gene: 7. The CDR3 here is CASSQGSGRAGDTQYF. DNA of the CDR3: TGCGCCAGCAGCCAAGGAAGCGGGAGGGCTGGGGATACGCAGTATTTT.

V and J are TRBV6-5 and TRBJ1-6; TRBD1 might be the D (5 bases). Germline values: CDR1 MNHEY, CDR2 SVGAGI. V dropped 2 bases and J dropped 7 bases, with 12 bases sitting between them. This CDR3 has 15 amino acids. This CDR3 reads CASSYKGTQNSPLHF. The DNA for the CDR3 is TGTGCCAGCAGTTACAAGGGGACGCAGAATTCACCCCTCCACTTT.

This clonotype was recorded a few times. The chain links TRBV6-1 to TRBJ2-2; D is unclear. Trimming pared 5 bases from V and 1 base from J, leaving 8 bases between. This CDR3 spans 14 amino acids. Per germline, CDR1 MNHNS and CDR2 SASEGT. The CDR3 region is CASSPNLNTGELFF. The CDR3 DNA reads TGTGCCAGCAGTCCAAACCTGAACACCGGGGAGCTGTTTTTT.

The chain has TRBV7-2 and TRBJ2-4; D might be TRBD1 or TRBD2, each matching 5 bases. Trimming cost V 3 bases and J 8 bases, with 14 bases left between them. This CDR3 region has 14 residues. Germline-derived CDR1 and CDR2 are SGHTA and FQGNSA. Here the CDR3 reads CASSFDFGADIQYF. The CDR3 DNA reads as TGTGCCAGCAGCTTTGACTTCGGGGCGGACATTCAGTACTTC.

The chain recombines TRBV5-1 with TRBJ2-5, with D perhaps TRBD1 or TRBD2 (5 bases each). V was shortened by 5 bases and J by 5 bases, with 16 bases between the two germline ends. Germline lookup yields CDR1 SGHRS and CDR2 YFSETQ. The CDR3 contains 14 residues. The CDR3 region is CASRPRRDGETQYF. CDR3 DNA sequence: TGCGCCAGCAGACCACGCAGGGACGGTGAGACCCAGTACTTC.

This clonotype was detected a few times. The gene calls are TRBV3-1 and TRBJ1-2; D not resolved. The CDR3 has 14 residues. V lost 5 bases to trimming and J lost 4 bases, with 14 bases between them. Germline loops: CDR1 LGHDT, CDR2 YNNKEL (reference sequence). DNA of the CDR3: TGTGCCAGCAGCACGGGTCGAACGGCCTATGGCTACACCTTC. Protein: CASSTGRTAYGYTF. Using reference TRBV3-1 and TRBJ1-2 for the parts outside the CDR3, the full variable domain is DTAVSQTPKYLVTQMGNDKSIKCEQNLGHDTMYWYKQDSKKFLKIMFSYNNKELIINETVPNRFSPKSPDKAHLNLHINSLELGDSAVYFCASSTGRTAYGYTFGSGTRLTVV.

On this clonotype itself: The junction does not match germline at one end; this may be a read error. The gene calls are TRBV20-1 and TRBJ2-7; TRBD1 aligns across 11 bases. The CDR3 contains 14 residues. Germline V CDR1 and CDR2: DFQATT, SNEGSKA (reference sequence). The CDR3 sequence: CSAIMGTGGSFLHF. The CDR3 DNA is TGCAGTGCTATTATGGGGACAGGGGGATCGTTTTTGCACTTC.

The chain links TRBV20-1 to TRBJ2-7, with unresolved D. CDR1 and CDR2 (germline): DFQATT, SNEGSKA (reference sequence). CDR3 length equals 15 residues. The germline V and J ends were trimmed by 0 bases and 2 bases, with 14 bases remaining between them. The CDR3 protein is CSARDSRQVAYEQYF. The DNA for the CDR3 is TGCAGTGCTAGAGACAGTAGGCAGGTAGCCTACGAGCAGTACTTC.

The chain has TRBV7-6 and TRBJ2-7, with TRBD1 matching over 10 bases. Losses at the gene ends were 5 bases for V and 2 bases for J; bases not matched to a gene: 9. This CDR3 is built from 16 residues. In germline, CDR1 is SGHVS, CDR2 FNYEAQ. The CDR3 is CASSPPPGTGAYEQYF. The DNA for the CDR3 is TGTGCCAGCAGCCCCCCACCCGGGACAGGGGCCTACGAGCAGTACTTC.

This clonotype occurred a few times. V gene TRBV20-1 combines with J gene TRBJ1-2; 10 positions agree with TRBD1. The V segment lost 5 bases and the J segment 4 bases; nucleotides outside the gene matches: 4. Per germline, CDR1 DFQATT and CDR2 SNEGSKA (reference sequence). This CDR3 is built from 13 residues. The CDR3 DNA sequence: TGCAGTGCTTGGACAGGGGGAACCTATGGCTACACCTTC. Its protein product is CSAWTGGTYGYTF.

This clonotype was seen a handful of times. V and J are TRBV11-2 and TRBJ2-1; 9 bases match TRBD2. CDR3 length: 17 amino acids. V was clipped by 5 bases and J by 3 bases; unmatched bases: 11. Germline CDR1 SGHAT, CDR2 FQNNGV. The CDR3 coding sequence is TGTGCCAGCAGCCCCACTTCGGGGCGGGAGGGCTACAATGAGCAGTTCTTC. This gives the protein CASSPTSGREGYNEQFF.

V gene TRBV11-1 combines with J gene TRBJ2-5, with 15 nucleotides matching TRBD2. Germline V gives CDR1 SGHAT, CDR2 FQDESV (reference sequence). J was trimmed by 4 bases and V by 5 bases; bases with no gene match: 11. This CDR3 region has 18 residues. The CDR3 sequence: CASSVGLAGGLDPETQYF. In nucleotides, the CDR3 is TGTGCCAGCAGCGTCGGACTAGCGGGAGGGCTGGATCCAGAGACCCAGTACTTC.